Listed below are T cell receptor beta chains from one sample, sequenced in a study of blood T cell repertoires in COVID-19. Only in-frame clones appear in the TCRdb table, and some are missing; sequencing was by immunoSEQ multiplex PCR. The profile shows tens of thousands of clones, 81% of them singletons. Sequencing was done on a sample of peripheral blood. Receptor source: a woman older than 75 with COVID-19, enrolled during active disease. Each CDR3 is given without its conserved first and last residue.

TRBV5-1	ASSPWDRLNEQY
TRBV19	ASSIWRLGQGHTEAF
TRBV28	ASETVWGDYGYT
TRBV11-2	ASSLVAGGHYNEQF
TRBV5-1	ASSLTSGRFEQF
TRBV11-1	ASSSPSGRASPLH
TRBV12-5	ASGGGQFTDTQY
TRBV29-1	SSRRTDLNTEAF
TRBV29-1	SVPTGFEETQY
TRBV3-1/TRBV3-2	ASSPKGRTQMSSGNTIY
TRBV29-1	SVRSGLAGETQY
TRBV10-3	AIRGDTDTQY
TRBV5-8	ASSHMDWANVLT
TRBV19	ASTTGTAYHEQY